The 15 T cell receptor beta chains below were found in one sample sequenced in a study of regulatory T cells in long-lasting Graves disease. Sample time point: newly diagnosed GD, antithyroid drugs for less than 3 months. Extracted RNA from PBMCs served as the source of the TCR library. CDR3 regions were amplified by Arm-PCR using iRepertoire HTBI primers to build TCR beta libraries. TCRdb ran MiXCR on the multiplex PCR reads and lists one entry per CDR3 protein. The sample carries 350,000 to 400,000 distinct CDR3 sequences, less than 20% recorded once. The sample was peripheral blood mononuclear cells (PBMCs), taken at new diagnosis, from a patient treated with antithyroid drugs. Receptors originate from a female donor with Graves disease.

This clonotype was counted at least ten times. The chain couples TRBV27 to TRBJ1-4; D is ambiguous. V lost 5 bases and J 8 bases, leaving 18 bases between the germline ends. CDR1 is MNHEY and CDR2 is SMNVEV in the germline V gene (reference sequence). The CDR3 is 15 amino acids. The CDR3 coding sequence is TGTGCCAGCAGTCCTCACTTAGGGATGGAGGAAAAACTGTTTTTT. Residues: CASSPHLGMEEKLFF.

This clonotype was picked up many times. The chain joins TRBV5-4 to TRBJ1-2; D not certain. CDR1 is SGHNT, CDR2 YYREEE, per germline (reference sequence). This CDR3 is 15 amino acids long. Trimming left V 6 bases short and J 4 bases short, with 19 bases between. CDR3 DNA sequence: TGTGCCAGCACCACGGGGATAGGATCCGCCTATGGCTACACCTTC. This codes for CASTTGIGSAYGYTF.

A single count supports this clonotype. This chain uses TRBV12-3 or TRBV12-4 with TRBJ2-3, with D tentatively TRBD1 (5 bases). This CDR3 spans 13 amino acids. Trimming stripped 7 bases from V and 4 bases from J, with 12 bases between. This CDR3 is CASTKGAPDTQYF. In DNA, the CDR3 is TGTGCCAGCACCAAAGGGGCTCCAGATACGCAGTATTTT.

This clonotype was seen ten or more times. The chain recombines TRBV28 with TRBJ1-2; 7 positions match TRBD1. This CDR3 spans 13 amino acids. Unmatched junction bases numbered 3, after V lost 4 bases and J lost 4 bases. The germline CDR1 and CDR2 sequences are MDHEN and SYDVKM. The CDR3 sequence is CASSSNRGYGYTF. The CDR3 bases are TGTGCCAGCAGTTCAAACAGGGGCTATGGCTACACCTTC.

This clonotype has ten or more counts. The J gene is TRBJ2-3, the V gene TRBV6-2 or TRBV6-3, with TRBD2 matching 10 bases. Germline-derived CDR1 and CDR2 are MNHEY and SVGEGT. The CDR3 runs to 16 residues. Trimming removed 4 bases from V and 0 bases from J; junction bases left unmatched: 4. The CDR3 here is CASSLGLAISTDTQYF. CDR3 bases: TGTGCCAGCAGTTTGGGACTAGCGATTAGCACAGATACGCAGTATTTT.

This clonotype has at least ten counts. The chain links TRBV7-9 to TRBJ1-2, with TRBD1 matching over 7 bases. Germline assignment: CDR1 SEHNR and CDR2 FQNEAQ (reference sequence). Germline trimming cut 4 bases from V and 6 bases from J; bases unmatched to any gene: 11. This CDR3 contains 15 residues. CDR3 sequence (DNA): TGTGCCAGCAGCTCCGGCCTAACTACAGGGGATGGCTACACCTTC. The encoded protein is CASSSGLTTGDGYTF.

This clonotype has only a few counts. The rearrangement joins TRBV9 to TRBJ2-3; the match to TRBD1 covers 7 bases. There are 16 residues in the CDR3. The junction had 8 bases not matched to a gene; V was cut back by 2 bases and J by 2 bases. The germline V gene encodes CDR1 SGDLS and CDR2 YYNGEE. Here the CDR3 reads CASSVGTDRYTDTQYF. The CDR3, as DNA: TGTGCCAGCAGCGTCGGGACAGATAGATACACAGATACGCAGTATTTT.

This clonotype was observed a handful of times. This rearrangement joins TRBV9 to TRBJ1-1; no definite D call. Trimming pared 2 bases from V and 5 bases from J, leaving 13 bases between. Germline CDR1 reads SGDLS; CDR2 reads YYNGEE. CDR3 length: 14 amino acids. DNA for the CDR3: TGTGCCAGCAGCGTCGGGTTTCTAAGGACTGAAGCTTTCTTT. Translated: CASSVGFLRTEAFF.

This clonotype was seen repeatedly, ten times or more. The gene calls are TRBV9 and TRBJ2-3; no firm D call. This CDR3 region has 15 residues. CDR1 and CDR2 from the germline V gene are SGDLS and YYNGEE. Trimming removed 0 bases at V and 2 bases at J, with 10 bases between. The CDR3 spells CASSVASVNTDTQYF. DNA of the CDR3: TGTGCCAGCAGCGTAGCGAGCGTGAACACAGATACGCAGTATTTT.

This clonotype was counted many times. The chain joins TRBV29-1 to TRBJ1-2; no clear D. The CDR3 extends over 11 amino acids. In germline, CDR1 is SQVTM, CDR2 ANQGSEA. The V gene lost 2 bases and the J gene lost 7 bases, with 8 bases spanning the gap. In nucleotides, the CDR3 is TGCAGCGTTGAAAAAATAGGTGGCTACACCTTC. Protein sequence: CSVEKIGGYTF.

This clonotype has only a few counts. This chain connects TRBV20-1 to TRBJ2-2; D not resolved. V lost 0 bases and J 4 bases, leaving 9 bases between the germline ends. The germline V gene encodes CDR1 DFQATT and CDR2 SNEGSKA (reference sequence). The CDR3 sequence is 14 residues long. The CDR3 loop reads CSARDQIVTGELFF. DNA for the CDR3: TGCAGTGCTAGAGATCAGATAGTCACCGGGGAGCTGTTTTTT.

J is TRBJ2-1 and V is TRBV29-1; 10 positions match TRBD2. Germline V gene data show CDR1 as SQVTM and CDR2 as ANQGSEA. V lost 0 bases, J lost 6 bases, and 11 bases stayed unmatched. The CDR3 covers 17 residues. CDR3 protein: CSVEDLGLAGVGNEQFF. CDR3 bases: TGCAGCGTTGAAGATCTGGGGCTAGCGGGAGTCGGCAATGAGCAGTTCTTC.

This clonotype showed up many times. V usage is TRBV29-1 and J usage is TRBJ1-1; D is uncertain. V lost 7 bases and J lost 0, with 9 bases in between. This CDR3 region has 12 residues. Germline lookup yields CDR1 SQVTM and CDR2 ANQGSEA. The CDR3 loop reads CSGERLNTEAFF. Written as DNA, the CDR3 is TGCAGCGGGGAACGGTTGAACACTGAAGCTTTCTTT.

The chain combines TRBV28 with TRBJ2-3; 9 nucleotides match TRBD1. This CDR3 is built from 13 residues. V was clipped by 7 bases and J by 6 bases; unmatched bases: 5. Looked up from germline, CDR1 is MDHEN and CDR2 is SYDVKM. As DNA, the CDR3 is TGTGCCAGCATCCGACAGGGGGGGGATACGCAGTATTTT. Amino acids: CASIRQGGDTQYF.

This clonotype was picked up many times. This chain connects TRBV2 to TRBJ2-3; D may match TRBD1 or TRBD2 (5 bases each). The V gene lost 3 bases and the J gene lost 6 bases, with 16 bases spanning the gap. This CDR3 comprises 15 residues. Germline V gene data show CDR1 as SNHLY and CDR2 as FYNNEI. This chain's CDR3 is CASSDRGHGTDTQYF. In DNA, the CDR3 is TGTGCCAGCAGTGATAGAGGCCACGGGACCGATACGCAGTATTTT.